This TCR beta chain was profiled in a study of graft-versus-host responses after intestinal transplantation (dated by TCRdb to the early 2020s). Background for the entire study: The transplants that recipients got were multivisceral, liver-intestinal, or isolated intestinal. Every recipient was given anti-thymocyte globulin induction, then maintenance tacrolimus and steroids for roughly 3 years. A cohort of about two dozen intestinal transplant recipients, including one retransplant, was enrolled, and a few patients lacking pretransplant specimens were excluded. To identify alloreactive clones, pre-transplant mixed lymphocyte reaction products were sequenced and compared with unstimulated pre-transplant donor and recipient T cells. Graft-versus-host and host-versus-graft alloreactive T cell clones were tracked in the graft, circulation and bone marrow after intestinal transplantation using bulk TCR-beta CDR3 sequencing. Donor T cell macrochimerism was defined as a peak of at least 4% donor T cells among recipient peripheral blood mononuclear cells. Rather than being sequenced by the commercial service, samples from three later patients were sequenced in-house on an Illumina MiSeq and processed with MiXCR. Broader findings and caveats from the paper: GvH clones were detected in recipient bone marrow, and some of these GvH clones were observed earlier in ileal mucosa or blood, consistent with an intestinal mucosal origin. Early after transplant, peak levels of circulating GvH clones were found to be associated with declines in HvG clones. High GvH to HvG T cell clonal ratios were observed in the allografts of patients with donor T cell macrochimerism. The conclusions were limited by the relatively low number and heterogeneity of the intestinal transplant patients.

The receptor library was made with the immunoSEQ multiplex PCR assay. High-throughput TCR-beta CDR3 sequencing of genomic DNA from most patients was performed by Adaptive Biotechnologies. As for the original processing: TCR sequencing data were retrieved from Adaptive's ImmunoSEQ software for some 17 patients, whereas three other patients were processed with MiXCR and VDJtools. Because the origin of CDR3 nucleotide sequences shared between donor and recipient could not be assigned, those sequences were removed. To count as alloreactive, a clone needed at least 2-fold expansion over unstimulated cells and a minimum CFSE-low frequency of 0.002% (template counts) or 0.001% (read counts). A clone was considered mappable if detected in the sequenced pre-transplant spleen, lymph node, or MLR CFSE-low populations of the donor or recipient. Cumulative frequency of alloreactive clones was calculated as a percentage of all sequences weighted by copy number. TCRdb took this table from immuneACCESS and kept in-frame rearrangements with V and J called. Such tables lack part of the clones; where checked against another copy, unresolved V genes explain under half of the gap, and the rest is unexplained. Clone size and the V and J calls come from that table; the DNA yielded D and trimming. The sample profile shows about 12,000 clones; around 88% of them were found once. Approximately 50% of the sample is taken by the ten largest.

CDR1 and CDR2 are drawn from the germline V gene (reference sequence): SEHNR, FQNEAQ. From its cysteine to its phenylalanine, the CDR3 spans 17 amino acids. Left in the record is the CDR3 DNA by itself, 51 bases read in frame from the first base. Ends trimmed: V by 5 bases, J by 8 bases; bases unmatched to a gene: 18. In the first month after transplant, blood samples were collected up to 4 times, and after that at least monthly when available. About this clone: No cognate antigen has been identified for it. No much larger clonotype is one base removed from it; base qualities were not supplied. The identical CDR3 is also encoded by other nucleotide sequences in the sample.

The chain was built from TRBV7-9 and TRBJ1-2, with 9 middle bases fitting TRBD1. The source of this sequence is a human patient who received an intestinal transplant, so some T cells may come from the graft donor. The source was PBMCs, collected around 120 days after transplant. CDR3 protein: CASSLDRGALRGGGYTF. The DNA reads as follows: TGTGCCAGCAGCCTGGACAGGGGCGCCCTTAGGGGCGGGGGCTACACCTTC.